This T cell receptor beta chain was sequenced during a study of blood T cell repertoires in COVID-19. On the study more broadly: There were acute and convalescent COVID-19 samples, and they came from the United States, Italy and Spain. Sources were T cells, B-cell-depleted T cells, or PBMCs; the material itself was cDNA or gDNA.

In the original workflow: Amplification from reference gene primers served as the basis for estimated nucleated cell counts. TCRdb's table, derived via immunoSEQ multiplex PCR, lists solely in-frame clones and lacks some. V and J calls and clone size are those listed in that table; D and trimming were worked out from the DNA. The sample holds 70,000 or so clones, 87% seen once. The CDR3 totals 16 residues. Trimming took 3 bases from V and 2 from J, leaving 17 bases between them. Germline CDR1 and CDR2: LNHNV and YYDKDF (reference sequence). The sequence came from a man aged 45-65 years with active COVID-19. The V gene is TRBV15, the J gene TRBJ2-7, with a weak D call TRBD1 (5 bases). Material for sequencing was peripheral blood. The CDR3 coding sequence is TGTGCCACCAGCAGGCTGGACACGAACAATCCCTACGAGCAGTACTTC. This codes for CATSRLDTNNPYEQYF.